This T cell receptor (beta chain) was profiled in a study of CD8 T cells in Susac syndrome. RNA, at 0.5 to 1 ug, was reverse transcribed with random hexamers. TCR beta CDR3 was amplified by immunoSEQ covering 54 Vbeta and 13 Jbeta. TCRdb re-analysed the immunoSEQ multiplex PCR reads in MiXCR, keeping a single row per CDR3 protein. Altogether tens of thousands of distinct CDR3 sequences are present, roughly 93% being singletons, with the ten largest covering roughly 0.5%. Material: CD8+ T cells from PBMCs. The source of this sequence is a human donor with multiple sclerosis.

The CDR3 loop reads CASSSDLAGAQEDTQYF. CDR3 DNA: TGTGCCAGCAGCTCAGATCTAGCGGGGGCCCAGGAAGATACGCAGTATTTT. The rearrangement joins TRBV7-8 to TRBJ2-3, with 10 bases matching TRBD2. This CDR3 region has 17 residues. J gave up 5 bases and V 4 bases, and 12 bases lay outside the gene matches. Germline CDR1 reads SGHVS; CDR2 reads FQNEAQ.